This T cell receptor beta chain was found in a study of shared clonotypes between healthy human individuals. Under the authors' procedure: With immunoSEQ giving junction-only sequences and no quality scores, filtering differed. TCRdb's table, derived via immunoSEQ multiplex PCR, lists solely in-frame clones and lacks some. That table gives V, J and clone size, and the DNA gave D and trimming. Of about 2.3 million clones listed, more than 80% are singletons. Germline CDR1 and CDR2: LGHNA and YSLEER. Trimming took off 1 base at V and 4 bases at J, with 14 bases between the two ends. The CDR3 has 16 amino acids.

This sequence originates from a man younger than 30 in good health. Some clones in this sample may be carry-over from other donors' samples. The sample consisted of naive CD4+ T cells from PBMCs. Specified subset: CD45RA+ positively selected. J is TRBJ2-1 and V is TRBV4-3; a weak D match, TRBD1 (6 bases). Here the CDR3 DNA reads TGCGCCAGCAGCCAAGTCAGGGGAGCGGTATACAATGAGCAGTTCTTC. Amino acid sequence: CASSQVRGAVYNEQFF.